This T cell receptor (beta chain) was sequenced during a study of blood T cell repertoires in COVID-19. Background on the study: Donors in the United States, Italy and Spain gave samples during acute or convalescent COVID-19. T cells, B-cell-depleted T cells, or PBMCs provided the cDNA or gDNA that served as material.

The CDR3 extends over 16 amino acids. After removal of 2 bases from V and 0 bases from J, the junction contained 2 bases not matched to a gene. Germline V gene data show CDR1 as KGHSH and CDR2 as LQKENI. The authors' processing: Nucleated cell counts were estimated from reference gene primer amplification. TCRdb's table, derived via immunoSEQ multiplex PCR, lists solely in-frame clones and lacks some. Clone size and the V and J calls come from that table; the DNA yielded D and trimming. Among around 200,000 clones listed, around four fifths were seen once. The sequence came from a woman of 80 years or more with active or convalescent COVID-19. The chain links TRBV18 to TRBJ1-5; TRBD1 matches at 9 bases. Input material: peripheral blood. CDR3: CASSPETGGSNQPQHF. CDR3 bases: TGTGCCAGCTCACCAGAGACAGGGGGTAGCAATCAGCCCCAGCATTTT.